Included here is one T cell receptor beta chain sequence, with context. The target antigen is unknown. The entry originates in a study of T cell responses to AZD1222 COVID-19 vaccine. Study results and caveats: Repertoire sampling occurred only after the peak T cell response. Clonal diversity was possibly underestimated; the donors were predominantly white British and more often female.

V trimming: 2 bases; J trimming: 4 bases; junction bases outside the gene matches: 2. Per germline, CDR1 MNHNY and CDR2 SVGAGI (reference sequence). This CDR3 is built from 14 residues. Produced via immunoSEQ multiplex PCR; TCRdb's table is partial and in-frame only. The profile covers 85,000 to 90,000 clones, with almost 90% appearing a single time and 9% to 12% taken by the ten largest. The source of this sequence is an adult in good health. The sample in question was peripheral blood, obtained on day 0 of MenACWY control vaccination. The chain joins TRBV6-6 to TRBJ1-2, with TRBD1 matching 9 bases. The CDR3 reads CASSYGQGSYGYTF. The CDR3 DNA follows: TGTGCCAGCAGTTACGGACAGGGGAGCTATGGCTACACCTTC.